This T cell receptor (beta chain) emerged from a study of T cells in Graves' hyperthyroidism and ophthalmopathy. Researchers barred patients who had uncontrolled infection, other autoimmune disease, pregnancy or lactation. Trimming pared 2 bases from V and 1 base from J, leaving 8 bases between. CDR3 length: 15 amino acids. Germline V gene lookup returns CDR1 KGHSH and CDR2 LQKENI. Study-wide points: The blood repertoire included most of the expanded thyroid clonotypes above 0.001. Ophthalmopathy was predicted by the model a median of roughly 6 months ahead of onset.

It was RNA transcripts that yielded the amplified TCR beta CDR3 regions. An initial round of RT-PCR targeting the TCR CDR3 relied on the HTBI primer set. TCRdb independently ran MiXCR on the multiplex PCR reads; one entry per CDR3 protein. The profile covers fewer than 500,000 distinct CDR3 sequences, with approximately 15% appearing a single time and around 20% taken by the ten largest. This clonotype has a count of ten or more. Its antigen is not known. Sample: blood. The chain employs TRBV18 and TRBJ2-2; D possibly corresponds to TRBD1 (5 bases). The receptor was derived from a woman aged 25 to 39 with Graves' ophthalmopathy. CDR3 in amino acids: CASSPAGKNTGELFF. The CDR3 nucleotides are TGTGCCAGCTCACCAGCAGGGAAGAACACCGGGGAGCTGTTTTTT.